These 27 T cell receptor beta chains share one sample of origin, sequenced in a study of blood T cells in healthy people across ages. Using a J-beta primer mix together with a sample-barcoded 5' primer, a second PCR was run for about 7 to 12 cycles. One entry per CDR3 protein results from TCRdb running MiXCR on the 5' RACE reads. The sample consists of 650,000 to 950,000 distinct CDR3 sequences, under 45% of them appearing once. Sequencing was done on a sample of blood. All receptors derive from a man aged 55-75 years in good health.

This clonotype has a handful of counts. The chain is built from TRBV7-2 and TRBJ2-3; TRBD2 matches at 11 bases. J lost 3 bases, V lost 6 bases, and 5 bases had no gene match. The CDR3 is 15 residues long. Germline V gene sequence: CDR1 SGHTA, CDR2 FQGNSA. CDR3 sequence reads: CASRKGLAETDTQYF. DNA of the CDR3: TGTGCCAGCAGAAAGGGACTAGCGGAGACAGATACGCAGTATTTT.

This chain joins TRBV7-8 and TRBJ2-6; D is unresolved. The CDR3 has 16 amino acids. Germline V CDR1 and CDR2: SGHVS, FQNEAQ. V dropped 0 bases and J dropped 0 bases, with 6 bases sitting between them. In DNA, the CDR3 is TGTGCCAGCAGCTTAGCACGGTTCTCTGGGGCCAACGTCCTGACTTTC. Protein sequence: CASSLARFSGANVLTF. Full variable domain (missing parts from reference TRBV7-8 and TRBJ2-6): GAGVSQSPRYKVAKRGQDVALRCDPISGHVSLFWYQQALGQGPEFLTYFQNEAQLDKSGLPSDRFFAERPEGSVSTLKIQRTQQEDSAVYLCASSLARFSGANVLTFGAGSRLTVL.

V and J are TRBV5-1 and TRBJ2-1, with 9 bases matching TRBD1. Germline V gene lookup returns CDR1 SGHRS and CDR2 YFSETQ. V shed 0 bases and J 7 bases; nucleotides not matched to a gene: 5. The CDR3 consists of 15 residues. This chain's CDR3 is CASSLEGTGQNEQFF. As DNA, the CDR3 is TGCGCCAGCAGCTTGGAAGGGACAGGGCAGAATGAGCAGTTCTTC.

This clonotype came up a few times. J is TRBJ2-2 and V is TRBV7-2; no definite D call. Germline-derived CDR1 and CDR2 are SGHTA and FQGNSA. This CDR3 is built from 16 residues. Trimming took 1 base from V and 4 from J, leaving 13 bases between them. CDR3 protein: CASSLVALEATGELFF. The CDR3 coding sequence is TGTGCCAGCAGCTTAGTTGCGTTAGAGGCCACCGGGGAGCTGTTTTTT.

The genes are TRBV20-1 and TRBJ2-1; D is possibly TRBD1 or TRBD2 (5 bases each). The CDR3 runs to 14 residues. The V gene's germline CDR1 is DFQATT and CDR2 SNEGSKA (reference sequence). V was shortened by 0 bases and J by 1 base, with 7 bases between the two germline ends. The CDR3 DNA follows: TGCAGTGCTAGAGAGGGGGTTTCCTACAATGAGCAGTTCTTC. It is translated as CSAREGVSYNEQFF.

This clonotype appeared a few times. This sequence joins TRBV6-6 and TRBJ2-1; 7 nucleotides agree with TRBD2. The trim removed 7 bases at V and 2 bases at J, leaving 8 bases unmatched. This CDR3 region has 15 residues. CDR1 and CDR2 from the germline V gene are MNHNY and SVGAGI (reference sequence). CDR3 region: CASNTGTTPYNEQFF. DNA for the CDR3: TGTGCCAGCAATACCGGGACTACACCCTACAATGAGCAGTTCTTC.

This rearrangement joins TRBV12-3 or TRBV12-4 to TRBJ1-5; a possible D gene is TRBD1 (6 bases). CDR3 size: 16 residues. V lost 1 base and J lost 5, with 15 bases in between. The CDR3, as DNA: TGTGCCAGCAGTTTAGGGTCACAGGGTTTTGATCAGCCCCAGCATTTT. Translated, it gives CASSLGSQGFDQPQHF.

V gene TRBV6-1 combines with J gene TRBJ2-1, with D unclear. CDR1 and CDR2 (germline): MNHNS, SASEGT. The CDR3 is 15 residues long. Trimming took 1 base from V and 4 from J, leaving 11 bases between them. CDR3 nucleotides: TGTGCCAGCAGTGAAGTAGGTGGAAGGTACAATGAGCAGTTCTTC. Translation gives CASSEVGGRYNEQFF.

Concerning this clonotype itself: A junction boundary mismatches the germline segment, possibly from a read error. This CDR3 reads CTSSSRTGGGELFF. The CDR3 DNA follows: TGTACCAGCAGTAGTAGGACAGGGGGTGGGGAGCTGTTTTTT. The genes are TRBV12-3 or TRBV12-4 and TRBJ2-2; 10 bases are shared with TRBD1. The CDR3 consists of 14 residues.

This clonotype was found a few times. The chain has TRBV20-1 and TRBJ2-7; D tentatively reads TRBD1 or TRBD2 (5 bases each). V was shortened by 5 bases and J by 0 bases, with 11 bases between the two germline ends. There are 13 residues in the CDR3. Per the germline V gene, CDR1 is DFQATT and CDR2 is SNEGSKA (reference sequence). As DNA, the CDR3 is TGCAGTGCTGGGACCCCTTCCTCCTACGAGCAGTACTTC. Its protein is CSAGTPSSYEQYF.

This clonotype was observed a handful of times. The V gene is TRBV4-3, the J gene TRBJ2-5; tentatively, D is TRBD1 (5 bases). This CDR3 is built from 13 residues. Germline CDR1 reads LGHNA; CDR2 reads YSLEER. Trimming removed 4 bases from V and 2 bases from J, with 8 bases in between. The DNA for the CDR3 is TGCGCCAGCAGCCGACAGAGACAAGAGACCCAGTACTTC. This codes for CASSRQRQETQYF.

The chain has TRBV5-1 and TRBJ2-2, with unresolved D. The CDR3 length is 13 residues. Germline V CDR1 and CDR2: SGHRS, YFSETQ. The V end lost 6 bases, the J end lost 5 bases, and 11 bases lay between the germline ends. This CDR3 reads CASTPSTTGELFF. CDR3 sequence (DNA): TGCGCCAGCACTCCCAGTACTACCGGGGAGCTGTTTTTT.

CDR3 sequence: CSARDLGGANYNEQFF. Written as DNA, the CDR3 is TGCAGTGCTAGAGACTTGGGGGGGGCAAACTACAATGAGCAGTTCTTC. This chain joins TRBV20-1 and TRBJ2-1; maybe TRBD2 (7 bases). The CDR3 covers 16 residues. Trimming stripped 0 bases from V and 3 bases from J, with 15 bases between. CDR1 DFQATT and CDR2 SNEGSKA come from the germline V gene (reference sequence).

The chain combines TRBV4-1 with TRBJ2-7; D call uncertain. The CDR3 consists of 13 residues. Germline CDR1 and CDR2: MGHRA and YSYEKL. The V gene lost 5 bases and the J gene lost 4 bases, with 12 bases spanning the gap. The CDR3 protein is CASSATTEYEQYF. CDR3 DNA sequence: TGCGCCAGCAGCGCTACCACAGAGTACGAGCAGTACTTC.

The J gene is TRBJ2-3, the V gene TRBV12-3 or TRBV12-4; D is uncertain. The CDR3 spans 15 residues. Trimming left V 5 bases short and J 6 bases short, with 18 bases between. CDR3 nucleotide sequence: TGTGCCAGCAGTCCCGGACGCGCCGACGGGGATACGCAGTATTTT. Translating it yields CASSPGRADGDTQYF.

This chain joins TRBV13 and TRBJ2-3; D is perhaps TRBD1 (6 bases). Between the trimmed V and J ends, which lost 1 base and 0 bases, there was a span of 17 bases. CDR1 and CDR2 from the germline V gene are PRHDT and FYEKMQ (reference sequence). The CDR3 runs 18 residues. The CDR3 coding sequence is TGTGCCAGCAGCTTAGAGAAAGGACAGACCACTAGCACAGATACGCAGTATTTT. Amino acid sequence: CASSLEKGQTTSTDTQYF.

This clonotype was observed a few times. The chain joins TRBV4-1 to TRBJ1-1; 8 bases match TRBD1. This CDR3 has 15 amino acids. With 3 bases clipped from V and 2 bases from J, the junction kept 5 bases outside the gene matches. Germline V gene sequence: CDR1 MGHRA, CDR2 YSYEKL. CDR3 sequence (DNA): TGCGCCAGCAGCCACCTAGGACAGGGCAACACTGAAGCTTTCTTT. Translated, it gives CASSHLGQGNTEAFF.

DNA of the CDR3: TGTGCCTGGAGCTTCGGGACAGGTCCGAACGAGCAGTACTTC. Protein product: CAWSFGTGPNEQYF. The rearrangement uses TRBV30 and TRBJ2-7; 8 positions agree with TRBD1. CDR3 length: 14 amino acids. J gave up 5 bases and V 3 bases, and 9 bases lay outside the gene matches. CDR1 and CDR2 from the germline V gene are GTSNPN and SVGIG (reference sequence).

This chain links TRBV7-9 with TRBJ1-5; D ambiguous. V gave up 5 bases and J gave up 5 bases, with 13 bases separating them. The CDR3 is 14 amino acids. Germline CDR1 and CDR2: SEHNR and FQNEAQ (reference sequence). The DNA of the CDR3 is TGTGCCAGCAGCCCCCGGGGAGAGGATCAGCCCCAGCATTTT. Translation: CASSPRGEDQPQHF.

This rearrangement joins TRBV20-1 to TRBJ2-7; no clear D gene. CDR3 length equals 14 residues. V was clipped by 3 bases and J by 3 bases, with 15 bases between them. The germline V gene has CDR1 DFQATT and CDR2 SNEGSKA (reference sequence). This chain's CDR3 is CSASGMGFGYEQYF. CDR3 coding DNA: TGCAGTGCTAGTGGAATGGGGTTCGGCTACGAGCAGTACTTC.

On this clonotype itself: This may arise from a read error, as a much more abundant clone is one base away. The rearrangement joins TRBV29-1 to TRBJ2-5; the D is unclear. The CDR3 has 12 residues. Germline CDR1 SQVTM, CDR2 ANQGSEA. Written as DNA, the CDR3 is TGCAGCGTTGCCGACGGCCAAGGGACCCAGTACTTC. Translation: CSVADGQGTQYF.

This clonotype was observed a handful of times. The chain joins TRBV7-9 to TRBJ2-1; TRBD1 might be the D (6 bases). The CDR3 totals 11 residues. Germline V CDR1 and CDR2: SEHNR, FQNEAQ (reference sequence). The CDR3 DNA follows: TGTGCTTTTGGACAGCCAATTGAGCAGTTCTTC. This gives the protein CAFGQPIEQFF. The full variable domain, in which reference TRBV7-9 and TRBJ2-1 provide the parts outside the CDR3, is DTGVSQNPRHKITKRGQNVTFRCDPISEHNRLYWYRQTLGQGPEFLTYFQNEAQLEKSRLLSDRFSAERPKGSFSTLEIQRTEQGDSAMYLCAFGQPIEQFFGPGTRLTVL.

The chain employs TRBV6-2 or TRBV6-3 and TRBJ2-3, with a weak D call TRBD1 (6 bases). Germline assignment: CDR1 MNHEY and CDR2 SVGEGT. Trimming took off 4 bases at V and 10 bases at J, with 12 bases between the two ends. The CDR3 is 12 amino acids. The CDR3 region has the DNA TGTGCCAGCAGTTTCACAGGGATCGCGCAGTATTTT. This codes for CASSFTGIAQYF.

This clonotype was picked up a small number of times. This chain joins TRBV6-6 and TRBJ2-5, with D perhaps given as TRBD1 or TRBD2 (5 bases each). This CDR3 has 13 residues. V lost 10 bases to trimming and J lost 2 bases, with 14 bases between them. Per germline, CDR1 MNHNY and CDR2 SVGAGI (reference sequence). CDR3 region: CATKGTEQETQYF. The CDR3 DNA reads as TGTGCCACCAAGGGGACGGAGCAAGAGACCCAGTACTTC.

The chain is built from TRBV6-2 or TRBV6-3 and TRBJ2-1; 9 bases agree with TRBD2. Germline V gene data show CDR1 as MNHEY and CDR2 as SVGEGT. This CDR3 has 14 residues. V trimming: 6 bases; J trimming: 5 bases; junction bases outside the gene matches: 5. The CDR3 region has the DNA TGTGCCAGCAGACGAGCGGGGGGAGACAATGAGCAGTTCTTC. It translates to CASRRAGGDNEQFF.

The sample holds many counts of this clonotype. V and J are TRBV29-1 and TRBJ1-2, with 9 bases that match TRBD1. CDR3 length equals 12 residues. The ends lost 7 bases at V and 8 bases at J; junction bases unmatched: 8. Germline V gene data show CDR1 as SQVTM and CDR2 as ANQGSEA. Here the CDR3 reads CSAEQGAGGYTF. The CDR3 DNA follows: TGCAGCGCGGAACAGGGGGCGGGAGGCTACACCTTC. Full variable domain (rest looked up from reference TRBV29-1 and TRBJ1-2): SAVISQKPSRDICQRGTSLTIQCQVDSQVTMMFWYRQQPGQSLTLIATANQGSEATYESGFVIDKFPISRPNLTFSTLTVSNMSPEDSSIYLCSAEQGAGGYTFGSGTRLTVV.

The chain recombines TRBV5-1 with TRBJ2-1; TRBD1 aligns across 8 bases. From germline, CDR1 is SGHRS and CDR2 YFSETQ. V trimming: 0 bases; J trimming: 9 bases; junction bases outside the gene matches: 8. This CDR3 has 15 amino acids. CDR3 DNA sequence: TGCGCCAGCAGCTTGGAGGACAGGGTTTTTTTTGAGCAGTTCTTC. This codes for CASSLEDRVFFEQFF.